This TCR beta chain was obtained from a study of cytomegalovirus exposure and HLA in healthy donors. Study results and limitations: Productive rates of about 87% or about 30% were seen for most TCR beta V segments in an earlier analysis.

Germline V gene sequence: CDR1 ENHRY, CDR2 SYGVKD. V shed 0 bases, J shed 0 bases, and the junction held 1 base outside the gene matches. The CDR3 is made up of 16 amino acids. A multiplex PCR was run with 60 Vbeta primers and 13 Jbeta primers. TCRdb's table, derived via immunoSEQ multiplex PCR, lists solely in-frame clones and lacks some. The data show some 120,000 clones, roughly 85% seen once. A remark on this clone: Its antigen is as yet unknown.

Sample: PBMCs. The sequence was obtained from a woman aged 40 to 49 in good health and CMV-seropositive. The chain employs TRBV10-3 and TRBJ2-7, with 11 bases lining up with TRBD2. CDR3 residues: CAISESTSGASYEQYF. The CDR3 bases are TGTGCCATCAGTGAGTCGACTAGCGGGGCCTCCTACGAGCAGTACTTC.